These 30 T cell receptor beta chains originate from one sample sequenced in a study of OX40 agonist ivuxolimab in advanced cancers. The assay was immunoSEQ multiplex PCR, and TCRdb's table has in-frame clones only and misses some. This sample has about 48,000 clones, with roughly 90% found just once. The input for sequencing was CD4+ or CD8+ T cells sorted from blood, taken in a trial of the OX40 agonist ivuxolimab. These receptors were obtained from an adult with an advanced solid tumor such as melanoma, head and neck, liver or kidney cancer.

The V call is TRBV13, the J call TRBJ2-7; 9 bases align to TRBD1. The CDR3 consists of 15 residues. With 5 bases clipped from V and 2 bases from J, the junction kept 7 bases outside the gene matches. Germline V lookup: CDR1 PRHDT, CDR2 FYEKMQ (reference sequence). As DNA, the CDR3 is TGTGCCAGCAGCCATCGGACAGGGGCCCCCTACGAGCAGTACTTC. Translation gives CASSHRTGAPYEQYF.

This chain links TRBV9 with TRBJ2-1; D tentatively fits TRBD1 or TRBD2 (5 bases each). V was trimmed by 4 bases and J by 8 bases, leaving 16 bases between them. CDR1 and CDR2 (germline): SGDLS, YYNGEE. The CDR3 runs 14 residues. The CDR3 loop reads CASSPQGGRDEQFF. For the CDR3, the DNA is TGTGCCAGCAGCCCCCAGGGCGGGCGGGATGAGCAGTTCTTC.

The chain links TRBV7-6 to TRBJ2-1, with 10 nucleotides matching TRBD1. V shed 7 bases, J shed 7 bases, and the junction held 13 bases outside the gene matches. The V gene's germline CDR1 is SGHVS and CDR2 FNYEAQ. This CDR3 comprises 16 residues. Here the CDR3 reads CASNQGGTGVWNEQFF. Written as DNA, the CDR3 is TGTGCCAGCAACCAGGGAGGGACAGGGGTGTGGAATGAGCAGTTCTTC. Full variable domain (remainder filled in from reference TRBV7-6 and TRBJ2-1): GAGVSQSPRYKVTKRGQDVALRCDPISGHVSLYWYRQALGQGPEFLTYFNYEAQQDKSGLPNDRFSAERPEGSISTLTIQRTEQRDSAMYRCASNQGGTGVWNEQFFGPGTRLTVL.

This chain joins TRBV6-1 and TRBJ2-3; D may be TRBD1 or TRBD2 (5 bases each). Germline CDR1 MNHNS, CDR2 SASEGT. This CDR3 region has 16 residues. The germline V and J ends were trimmed by 0 bases and 4 bases, with 14 bases remaining between them. CDR3 coding DNA: TGTGCCAGCAGTGAAGCTCAGGGCGAGGAGGCAGATACGCAGTATTTT. This encodes CASSEAQGEEADTQYF.

The chain couples TRBV10-2 to TRBJ2-7; 9 bases agree with TRBD1. The CDR3 has 15 amino acids. V lost 4 bases and J lost 2; bases outside the gene matches: 6. The germline V gene has CDR1 WSHSY and CDR2 SAAADI. CDR3 in amino acids: CASSATGTGTYEQYF. CDR3 DNA sequence: TGCGCCAGCAGTGCCACCGGGACAGGGACCTACGAGCAGTACTTC.

This sequence joins TRBV7-9 and TRBJ2-7, with 13 positions matching TRBD2. CDR3 length equals 16 residues. With 5 bases clipped from V and 3 bases from J, the junction kept 7 bases outside the gene matches. Germline V lookup: CDR1 SEHNR, CDR2 FQNEAQ (reference sequence). The CDR3 protein is CASSPGLAGVVYEQYF. The CDR3 nucleotides read TGTGCCAGCAGCCCTGGACTAGCGGGAGTTGTCTACGAGCAGTACTTC.

The J gene is TRBJ2-7, the V gene TRBV19; TRBD1 matches 8 bases. The CDR3 covers 14 residues. Trimming at V came to 7 bases and at J to 2 bases, leaving 7 bases not matched to a gene. Per the germline V gene, CDR1 is LNHDA and CDR2 is SQIVND (reference sequence). In DNA, the CDR3 is TGTGCCAGTAACCCAGGGGGCGATGCCTACGAGCAGTACTTC. Translated: CASNPGGDAYEQYF.

V usage is TRBV28 and J usage is TRBJ2-7, with 14 bases lining up with TRBD2. Germline V lookup: CDR1 MDHEN, CDR2 SYDVKM. This CDR3 has 16 residues. Unmatched junction bases numbered 6, after V lost 5 bases and J lost 3 bases. The CDR3 region is CASSNPGLAGDYEQYV. CDR3 sequence (DNA): TGTGCCAGCAGTAACCCGGGACTAGCGGGGGACTACGAGCAGTACGTC.

The chain employs TRBV1 and TRBJ1-2. TRBV1 is noted as a pseudogene. The CDR3 is 18 amino acids. CDR3 DNA sequence: TGCACCAGCAGCCAAGCTCCCCGCGGGGCGGAAGTTAAGTATGGCTACACCTTC. Translating gives CTSSQAPRGAEVKYGYTF.

This sequence joins TRBV21-1 and TRBJ1-1. TRBV21-1 is assigned pseudogene status. This CDR3 is built from 16 residues. CDR3 sequence: CASSKGGRSGNTEAFF. CDR3 DNA sequence: TGTGCCAGCAGCAAAGGTGGGAGGTCGGGGAACACTGAAGCTTTCTTT.

This clone is deemed medium-sized. The V and J genes are TRBV10-3 and TRBJ1-2, with D unclear. The germline gives CDR1 ENHRY, CDR2 SYGVKD. The V end lost 10 bases, the J end lost 8 bases, and 32 bases lay between the germline ends. The length of the CDR3 is 17 residues. The DNA for the CDR3 is TGTGCCACCCAAGAGCCTTCCCGCGCTATAAGTGTCAGCGGCTACACCTTC. This sequence encodes CATQEPSRAISVSGYTF.

The chain uses TRBV15 and TRBJ2-2; D might be TRBD2 (5 bases). The germline V gene has CDR1 LNHNV and CDR2 YYDKDF (reference sequence). V gave up 5 bases and J gave up 7 bases, with 11 bases separating them. This CDR3 is built from 13 residues. CDR3 amino acids: CATSFSGGGELFF. CDR3 in DNA: TGTGCCACCAGCTTCAGTGGAGGCGGGGAGCTGTTTTTT.

The chain uses TRBV28 and TRBJ2-7, with D possibly TRBD1 on 6 matching bases. Looked up from germline, CDR1 is MDHEN and CDR2 is SYDVKM. With 5 bases removed from V and 3 bases from J, the gap between germline ends came to 20 bases. The CDR3 covers 16 residues. The CDR3 nucleotides are TGTGCCAGCAGTCCCTCCACCCAGTGGGGACACTACGAGCAGTACGTC. Protein sequence: CASSPSTQWGHYEQYV.

This chain uses TRBV5-4 with TRBJ1-1, with a weak D call TRBD1 (5 bases). This CDR3 is built from 14 residues. Trimming cost V 2 bases and J 0 bases, with 8 bases left between them. Germline V CDR1 and CDR2: SGHNT, YYREEE (reference sequence). CDR3 coding DNA: TGTGCCAGCAGCTTTCAGGGAATGAACACTGAAGCTTTCTTT. It translates to CASSFQGMNTEAFF.

The chain uses TRBV7-8 and TRBJ2-5; 9 bases are a match to TRBD1. Looked up from germline, CDR1 is SGHVS and CDR2 is FQNEAQ. The trim removed 5 bases at V and 5 bases at J, leaving 12 bases unmatched. There are 16 residues in the CDR3. DNA for the CDR3: TGTGCCAGCAGCCCGCCGACAGGGGGAGTTTCCGAGACCCAGTACTTC. Its protein product is CASSPPTGGVSETQYF.

The chain joins TRBV11-2 to TRBJ2-6, with D unresolved. V gave up 4 bases and J gave up 0 bases, with 4 bases separating them. In germline, CDR1 is SGHAT, CDR2 FQNNGV. CDR3 length: 14 amino acids. The chain's CDR3 is CASSSFSGANVLTF. CDR3 DNA sequence: TGTGCCAGCAGCTCTTTCTCTGGGGCCAACGTCCTGACTTTC. Full variable domain (rest looked up from reference TRBV11-2 and TRBJ2-6): EAGVAQSPRYKIIEKRQSVAFWCNPISGHATLYWYQQILGQGPKLLIQFQNNGVVDDSQLPKDRFSAERLKGVDSTLKIQPAKLEDSAVYLCASSSFSGANVLTFGAGSRLTVL.

The CDR3, as DNA: TGTGCCAGCAGCTTAGGAGCTGGGACCGGGGAGCTGTTTTTT. Its translation: CASSLGAGTGELFF. This rearrangement joins TRBV13 to TRBJ2-2; D ambiguous. V was shortened by 0 bases and J by 5 bases, with 7 bases between the two germline ends. This CDR3 spans 14 amino acids. CDR1 is PRHDT and CDR2 is FYEKMQ in the germline V gene (reference sequence).

This clone was picked up one time. CDR3 loop: CASGSGQGWWETQYF. The CDR3 DNA sequence: TGTGCTAGTGGTTCGGGACAGGGCTGGTGGGAGACCCAGTACTTC. The chain recombines TRBV12-5 with TRBJ2-5; 9 bases are shared with TRBD1. The CDR3 is made up of 15 amino acids. The V gene's germline CDR1 is LGHNT and CDR2 FRNRAP. J gave up 5 bases and V 4 bases, and 8 bases lay outside the gene matches.

The chain joins TRBV4-1 to TRBJ2-7, with 8 nucleotides matching TRBD1. The length of the CDR3 is 14 residues. The trim removed 4 bases at V and 2 bases at J, leaving 4 bases unmatched. CDR1 is MGHRA, CDR2 YSYEKL, per germline. Here the CDR3 DNA reads TGCGCCAGCAGCCGAGCACAGGGGGCCTACGAGCAGTACTTC. This sequence encodes CASSRAQGAYEQYF.

The V gene is TRBV7-2, the J gene TRBJ2-3, with D possibly TRBD2 on 5 matching bases. Deletions cut 6 bases from V and 2 bases from J, with 18 bases between. There are 16 residues in the CDR3. Germline V gives CDR1 SGHTA, CDR2 FQGNSA. The CDR3 region is CASSITGTTLTDTQYF. The CDR3 DNA reads as TGTGCCAGCAGTATAACGGGAACAACCCTCACAGATACGCAGTATTTT.

The chain uses TRBV4-2 and TRBJ2-3, with TRBD2 matching over 9 bases. Germline V gene sequence: CDR1 LGHNA, CDR2 YNFKEQ. This CDR3 spans 17 amino acids. V shed 2 bases and J 0 bases; nucleotides not matched to a gene: 6. The CDR3 DNA reads as TGTGCCAGCAGCCAAACCTCTAGCGGGGCAAGCACAGATACGCAGTATTTT. This sequence encodes CASSQTSSGASTDTQYF.

The rearrangement links TRBV6-6 to TRBJ1-1, with D perhaps matching TRBD1 (6 bases). The CDR3 covers 13 residues. Germline CDR1 is MNHNY and CDR2 is SVGAGI (reference sequence). V lost 2 bases and J lost 5, with 9 bases in between. As DNA, the CDR3 is TGTGCCAGCAGTTACGAAGGGGGGACTGAAGCTTTCTTT. This codes for CASSYEGGTEAFF.

This chain uses TRBV11-2 with TRBJ2-1, with 7 bases fitting TRBD2. Looked up from germline, CDR1 is SGHAT and CDR2 is FQNNGV. The CDR3 extends over 15 amino acids. With V trimmed by 1 base and J by 9 bases, 9 bases remained unmatched. The CDR3 is CASSLGGRALGEQFF. DNA for the CDR3: TGTGCCAGCAGCTTAGGGGGGAGGGCGTTGGGTGAGCAGTTCTTC.

CDR3 sequence reads: CASSLTSGRAADTQYF. The CDR3 region has the DNA TGTGCCAGCAGCTTAACTAGCGGGAGGGCGGCAGATACGCAGTATTTT. The V gene is TRBV11-2, the J gene TRBJ2-3; 13 nucleotides agree with TRBD2. The germline CDR1 and CDR2 sequences are SGHAT and FQNNGV. The CDR3 contains 16 residues. With V trimmed by 2 bases and J by 4 bases, 3 bases remained unmatched.

The CDR3 region is CASSWTSGGSSYEQYV. The CDR3 coding sequence is TGTGCCAGCAGCTGGACTAGCGGCGGTAGCTCCTACGAGCAGTACGTC. V gene TRBV7-9 combines with J gene TRBJ2-7; 10 bases align to TRBD2. V was clipped by 4 bases and J by 0 bases; unmatched bases: 6. This CDR3 has 16 amino acids. From germline, CDR1 is SEHNR and CDR2 FQNEAQ (reference sequence).

The chain carries TRBV27 and TRBJ2-7, with 10 bases identical to TRBD1. This CDR3 region has 17 residues. J gave up 0 bases and V 4 bases, and 9 bases lay outside the gene matches. The V gene's germline CDR1 is MNHEY and CDR2 SMNVEV (reference sequence). CDR3 region: CASSYRTGTGDSYEQYF. CDR3 nucleotide sequence: TGTGCCAGCAGTTATAGGACCGGGACAGGGGACTCCTACGAGCAGTACTTC.

This chain connects TRBV19 to TRBJ2-5; D remains ambiguous. V lost 5 bases to trimming and J lost 1 base, with 8 bases between them. The CDR3 length is 13 residues. CDR1 is LNHDA and CDR2 is SQIVND in the germline V gene (reference sequence). This chain's CDR3 is CASSALGQETQYF. CDR3 nucleotides: TGTGCCAGTAGTGCTCTAGGCCAAGAGACCCAGTACTTC.

The V gene is TRBV27, the J gene TRBJ2-7; D unclear. This CDR3 region has 14 residues. Germline V gene lookup returns CDR1 MNHEY and CDR2 SMNVEV (reference sequence). Trimming shortened V by 5 bases and J by 2 bases, and 13 bases separated the two germline ends. The CDR3 reads CASSPRTGTYEQYF. CDR3 coding DNA: TGTGCCAGCAGTCCCCGGACGGGCACCTACGAGCAGTACTTC.

V and J are TRBV27 and TRBJ2-2; D remains unclear. CDR3 length: 13 residues. Trimming pared 9 bases from V and 0 bases from J, leaving 8 bases between. Germline V gene sequence: CDR1 MNHEY, CDR2 SMNVEV (reference sequence). Here the CDR3 DNA reads TGTGCCAGTAGCCCGGCGAACACCGGGGAGCTGTTTTTT. Amino acid sequence: CASSPANTGELFF.

The rearrangement links TRBV4-2 to TRBJ2-2; tentatively, D is TRBD1 or TRBD2 (7 bases each). The germline gives CDR1 LGHNA, CDR2 YNFKEQ. V lost 3 bases to trimming and J lost 4 bases, with 21 bases between them. The CDR3 covers 18 residues. The CDR3 loop is CASSHPYQGEGVTGELFF. In DNA, the CDR3 is TGTGCCAGCAGCCACCCCTACCAGGGGGAGGGGGTCACCGGGGAGCTGTTTTTT.